This TCR beta chain came from a study of siplizumab effects on memory and regulatory T cells. Regarding the study as a whole: Major contributors to the alloresponse seemed to be naive T cells, which also appeared more diverse than memory cells. Versus 26.9% in controls, the mappable alloreactive CD4+ clones averaged roughly 70% Treg-derived with siplizumab. Tracing alloreactive clones into unstimulated subsets worked for only a minor fraction of them.

The count of this clone is one. As yet, its antigen is unknown. The data were produced by immunoSEQ multiplex PCR, yet TCRdb's version contains in-frame clones alone and is incomplete. The sample carries approximately 100,000 clones, 94% recorded once. V lost 5 bases and J 7 bases, leaving 15 bases between the germline ends. The V gene's germline CDR1 is MNHNS and CDR2 SASEGT. CDR3 length: 13 residues. The sequence came from a human donor in good health. Input material: Tregs sorted from blood. The V call is TRBV6-1, the J call TRBJ2-7; D perhaps matches TRBD1 (6 bases). Here the CDR3 DNA reads TGTGCCAGCAGTCACGGGGCAGGGGTTGAGCAGTACTTC. It specifies CASSHGAGVEQYF.